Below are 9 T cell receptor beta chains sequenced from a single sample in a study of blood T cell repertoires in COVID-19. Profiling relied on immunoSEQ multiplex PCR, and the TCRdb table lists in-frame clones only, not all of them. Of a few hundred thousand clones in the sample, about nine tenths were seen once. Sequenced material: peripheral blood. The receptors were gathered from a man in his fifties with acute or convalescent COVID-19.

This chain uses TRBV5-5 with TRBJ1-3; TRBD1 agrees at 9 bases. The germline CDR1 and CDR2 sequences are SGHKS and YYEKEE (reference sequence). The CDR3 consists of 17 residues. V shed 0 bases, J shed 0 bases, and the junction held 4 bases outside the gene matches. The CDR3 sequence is CASSLGPTGGSGNTIYF. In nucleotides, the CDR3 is TGTGCCAGCAGCTTGGGCCCGACAGGGGGCTCTGGAAACACCATATATTTT.

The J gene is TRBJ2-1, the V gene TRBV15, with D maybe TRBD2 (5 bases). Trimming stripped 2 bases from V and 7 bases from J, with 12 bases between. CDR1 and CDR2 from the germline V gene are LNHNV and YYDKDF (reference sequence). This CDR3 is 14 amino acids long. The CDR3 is CATSRPIGGNEQFF. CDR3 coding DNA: TGTGCCACCAGCAGACCCATAGGAGGAAATGAGCAGTTCTTC.

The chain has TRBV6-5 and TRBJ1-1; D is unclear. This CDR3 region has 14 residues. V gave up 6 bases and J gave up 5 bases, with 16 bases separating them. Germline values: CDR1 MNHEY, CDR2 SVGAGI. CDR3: CASSLGRDGTEAFF. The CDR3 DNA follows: TGTGCCAGCAGCCTGGGGAGGGATGGGACTGAAGCTTTCTTT.

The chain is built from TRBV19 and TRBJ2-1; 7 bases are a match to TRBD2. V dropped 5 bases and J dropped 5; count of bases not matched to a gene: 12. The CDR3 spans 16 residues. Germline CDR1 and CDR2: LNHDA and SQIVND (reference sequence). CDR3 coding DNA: TGTGCCAGTAGTCCCACGAGCGGGGTTACGCACAATGAGCAGTTCTTC. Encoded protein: CASSPTSGVTHNEQFF.

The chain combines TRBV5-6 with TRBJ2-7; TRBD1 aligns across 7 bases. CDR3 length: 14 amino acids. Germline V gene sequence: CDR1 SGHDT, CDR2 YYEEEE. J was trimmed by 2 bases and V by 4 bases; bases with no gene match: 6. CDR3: CASSRRDSTYEQYF. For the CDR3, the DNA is TGTGCCAGCAGCAGAAGGGACAGCACCTACGAGCAGTACTTC.

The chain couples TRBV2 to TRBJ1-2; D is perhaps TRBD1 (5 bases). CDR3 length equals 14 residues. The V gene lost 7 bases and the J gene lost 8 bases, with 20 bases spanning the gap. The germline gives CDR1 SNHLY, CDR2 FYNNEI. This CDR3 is CASTTQGELFGYTF. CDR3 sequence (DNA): TGTGCCAGCACCACGCAGGGTGAACTTTTCGGCTACACCTTC.

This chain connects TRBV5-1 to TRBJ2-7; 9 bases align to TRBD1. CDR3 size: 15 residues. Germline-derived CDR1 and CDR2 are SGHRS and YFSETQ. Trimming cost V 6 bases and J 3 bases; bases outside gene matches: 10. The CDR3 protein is CASKLVQDRGYEQYF. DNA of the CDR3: TGCGCCAGCAAATTAGTTCAGGACAGGGGCTACGAGCAGTACTTC.

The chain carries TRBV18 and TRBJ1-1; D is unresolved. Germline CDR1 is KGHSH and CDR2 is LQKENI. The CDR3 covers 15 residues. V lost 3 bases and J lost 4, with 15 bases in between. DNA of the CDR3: TGTGCCAGCTCACCCTCCGGCGGGCGGAGCACTGAAGCTTTCTTT. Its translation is CASSPSGGRSTEAFF.

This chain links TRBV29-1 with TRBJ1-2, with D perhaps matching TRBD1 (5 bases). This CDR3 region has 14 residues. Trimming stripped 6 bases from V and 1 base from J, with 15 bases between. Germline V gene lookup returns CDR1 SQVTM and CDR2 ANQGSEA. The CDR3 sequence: CSVPTSGVNYGYTF. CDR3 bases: TGCAGCGTCCCCACCTCGGGGGTTAACTATGGCTACACCTTC.